A selection of T cell receptor beta chains follows, all from one sample in a study of blood T cell repertoires in COVID-19. The protocol was immunoSEQ multiplex PCR, while the TCRdb copy is restricted to in-frame clones and leaves out a portion. Here the sample spans 270,000 or so clones, approximately 89% being singletons. The sample was PBMCs or T cells enriched from blood (not recorded which). Receptors originate from a man aged 35 to 55 who had been exposed to COVID-19. The conserved cysteine and the conserved F or W are not part of the CDR3 here.

v_call	cdr3_length	j_call	cdr3_aa
TRBV28	13	TRBJ2-2	ASYDTGGMAGELF
TRBV21-1	12	TRBJ2-7	ASSLRDRAHEQY
TRBV15	13	TRBJ2-2	ATSLRDSTTGELF
TRBV27	13	TRBJ1-1	ASRGGNPGNTEAF
TRBV4-3	13	TRBJ1-3	ASSQDGSSGNTIY
TRBV11-2	14	TRBJ2-1	ASSLPPGGAADEQF
TRBV12-5	13	TRBJ1-5	ASGLVGGGNQPQH
TRBV19	14	TRBJ2-3	ASSPGTSAYTDTQY
TRBV19	12	TRBJ1-1	ASSTQGAGTEAF
TRBV7-3	15	TRBJ2-1	ASSSLDGTGVYNEQF
TRBV28	11	TRBJ1-2	ASSSQILYGYT
TRBV25-1	13	TRBJ2-1	ASTSGTGGINEQF
TRBV28	14	TRBJ2-2	ASSKMTGPNTGELF
TRBV4-1	14	TRBJ1-1	ASSIWTGDGNTEAF
TRBV19	13	TRBJ1-2	ASTTQAPGFYGYT
TRBV19	12	TRBJ1-1	ASSDSVPNTEAF
TRBV24-1	14	TRBJ2-6	ATSPGQGAGANVLT
TRBV19	12	TRBJ1-1	ASSMGQGITEAF
TRBV19	14	TRBJ2-1	ASSPLGGSIGNEQF
TRBV5-1	15	TRBJ1-5	ASSPGQGAYSNQPQH